A selection of T cell receptor beta chains follows, all from one sample in a study of T cell responses to AZD1222 COVID-19 vaccine. Only in-frame clones appear in the TCRdb table, and some are missing; sequencing was by immunoSEQ multiplex PCR. Seen here are roughly 190,000 clones, approximately 90% observed once, and the top ten hold about 3.6%. The material sequenced was peripheral blood, taken 28 days after the second dose of the MenACWY control vaccine. The receptors stem from an adult who received the MenACWY meningococcal vaccine as a control. The CDR3 runs from the conserved cysteine through the conserved F or W. A D gene is named only where the DNA matches it firmly. Rows give clone size only sometimes, using once, few, many, or a class for an expanded clone.

clone_size: -
j_call: TRBJ1-2
d_call: TRBD1
v_call: TRBV7-9
cdr3_nt: TGTGCCAGCAGCTCGTGGGACAGAAACTATGGCTACACCTTC
cdr3_aa: CASSSWDRNYGYTF

clone_size: -
j_call: TRBJ2-2
d_call: -
v_call: TRBV7-9
cdr3_nt: TGTGCCAGCAGCTTTTCCTCCTCCACCACCGGGGAGCTGTTTTTT
cdr3_aa: CASSFSSSTTGELFF

clone_size: -
j_call: TRBJ2-4
d_call: TRBD2
v_call: TRBV2
cdr3_nt: TGTGCCAGCAGCAACGGGGAGGGTAGCGCAAACATTCAGTACTTC
cdr3_aa: CASSNGEGSANIQYF

clone_size: -
j_call: TRBJ2-2
d_call: TRBD2
v_call: TRBV7-9
cdr3_nt: TGTGCCAGCAGCCCTCGGACTAGCGGGAGTTCAGGGGAGCTGTTTTTT
cdr3_aa: CASSPRTSGSSGELFF

clone_size: -
j_call: TRBJ2-5
d_call: -
v_call: TRBV9
cdr3_nt: TGTGCCAGCAGCGTAGATGTCAGGACCGTTGGCGAGACCCAGTACTTC
cdr3_aa: CASSVDVRTVGETQYF

clone_size: -
j_call: TRBJ1-4
d_call: -
v_call: TRBV24-1
cdr3_nt: TGTGCCACCAGTGAACCTGACGGGGACAAAGAAAAACTGTTTTTT
cdr3_aa: CATSEPDGDKEKLFF

clone_size: once
j_call: TRBJ2-3
d_call: TRBD1
v_call: TRBV9
cdr3_nt: TGTGCCAGCAGCGTAGGTGAAGGGGGCGCGACAGATACGCAGTATTTT
cdr3_aa: CASSVGEGGATDTQYF

clone_size: -
j_call: TRBJ2-3
d_call: TRBD1
v_call: TRBV7-6
cdr3_nt: TGTGCCAGCAGCCGAACAGGGGGCCAGGCAGATACGCAGTATTTT
cdr3_aa: CASSRTGGQADTQYF

clone_size: -
j_call: TRBJ2-1
d_call: TRBD2
v_call: TRBV28
cdr3_nt: TGTGCCAGCAGTTCATTGACTAGCGCCAATGAGCAGTTCTTC
cdr3_aa: CASSSLTSANEQFF

clone_size: -
j_call: TRBJ1-4
d_call: -
v_call: TRBV4-2
cdr3_nt: TGTGCCAGCAGCCAAGATCTAGGGGGAAAACTGTTTTTT
cdr3_aa: CASSQDLGGKLFF

clone_size: -
j_call: TRBJ2-1
d_call: -
v_call: TRBV9
cdr3_nt: TGTGCCAGCAGCGCGACAGGACCGTTCTCCTACAATGAGCAGTTCTTC
cdr3_aa: CASSATGPFSYNEQFF

clone_size: -
j_call: TRBJ2-3
d_call: -
v_call: TRBV20-1
cdr3_nt: TGCAGTGCTTCCTCAGATACGCAGTATTTT
cdr3_aa: CSASSDTQYF

clone_size: -
j_call: TRBJ1-1
d_call: -
v_call: TRBV19
cdr3_nt: TGTGCCAGTAGTATCTTCGCGGGGGGCGCCTACCGGGGCCAGGCTTTCTTT
cdr3_aa: CASSIFAGGAYRGQAFF

clone_size: -
j_call: TRBJ2-7
d_call: -
v_call: TRBV5-5
cdr3_nt: TGTGCCAGCAGCCCCGGGCTGGACTACTCCTACGAGCAGTACTTC
cdr3_aa: CASSPGLDYSYEQYF

clone_size: -
j_call: TRBJ1-3
d_call: -
v_call: TRBV6-5
cdr3_nt: TGTGCCAGTAGAAACCGGATGGCTGGAAACACCATATATTTT
cdr3_aa: CASRNRMAGNTIYF

clone_size: -
j_call: TRBJ2-2
d_call: TRBD2
v_call: TRBV7-8
cdr3_nt: TGTGCCAGCAGCCCACCTAGCGGGAGGGGCACCGGGGAGCTGTTTTTT
cdr3_aa: CASSPPSGRGTGELFF

clone_size: -
j_call: TRBJ1-3
d_call: -
v_call: TRBV7-2
cdr3_nt: TGTGCCAGCAGCGCTCGGGACGGCCTTGGAAACACCATATATTTT
cdr3_aa: CASSARDGLGNTIYF

clone_size: once
j_call: TRBJ1-6
d_call: -
v_call: TRBV28
cdr3_nt: TGTGCCAGCAGTGTACAGGGTGCCAATTCACCCCTCCACTTT
cdr3_aa: CASSVQGANSPLHF

clone_size: few
j_call: TRBJ2-2
d_call: -
v_call: TRBV7-7
cdr3_nt: TGTGCTAGCAGCGCCCAAACGGGGAACACCGGGGAGCTGTTTTTT
cdr3_aa: CASSAQTGNTGELFF

clone_size: -
j_call: TRBJ2-6
d_call: -
v_call: TRBV28
cdr3_nt: TGTGCCAGCAGTTTATCTCCAGGGGTCACTGGGGCCAACGTCCTGACTTTC
cdr3_aa: CASSLSPGVTGANVLTF

clone_size: -
j_call: TRBJ2-7
d_call: -
v_call: TRBV4-2
cdr3_nt: TGTGCCAGCAGCCAAGTACAAAGGTCCTACGAGCAGTACTTC
cdr3_aa: CASSQVQRSYEQYF

clone_size: -
j_call: TRBJ1-5
d_call: TRBD1
v_call: TRBV2
cdr3_nt: TGTGCCAGCAGCTCGTCGCGACAGGGAGGCAATCAGCCCCAGCATTTT
cdr3_aa: CASSSSRQGGNQPQHF

clone_size: -
j_call: TRBJ2-5
d_call: -
v_call: TRBV6-5
cdr3_nt: TGTGCCAGCAGCGATACTTTGGCCGAGACCCAGTACTTC
cdr3_aa: CASSDTLAETQYF

clone_size: once
j_call: TRBJ2-1
d_call: -
v_call: TRBV10-3
cdr3_nt: TGTGCCATCAGCTCGCGGGTGGGTTCGGATGAGCAGTTCTTC
cdr3_aa: CAISSRVGSDEQFF

clone_size: -
j_call: TRBJ1-5
d_call: -
v_call: TRBV5-1
cdr3_nt: TGCGCCAGCAGTCCCCTGGGGGTAGGTCAGCCCCAGCATTTT
cdr3_aa: CASSPLGVGQPQHF

clone_size: -
j_call: TRBJ1-4
d_call: -
v_call: TRBV2
cdr3_nt: TGTGCCAGCAGCCGTTTGCAGGCAGCTAATGAAAAACTGTTTTTT
cdr3_aa: CASSRLQAANEKLFF

clone_size: -
j_call: TRBJ1-3
d_call: -
v_call: TRBV5-1
cdr3_nt: TGCGCCAGCAGCTTGGAAGGAAACACCATATATTTT
cdr3_aa: CASSLEGNTIYF

clone_size: -
j_call: TRBJ2-5
d_call: -
v_call: TRBV30
cdr3_nt: TGTGCCTGGAGTACCAGGGGGGCCGAGACCCAGTACTTC
cdr3_aa: CAWSTRGAETQYF

clone_size: -
j_call: TRBJ1-2
d_call: -
v_call: TRBV12-3/TRBV12-4
cdr3_nt: TGTGCCAGCAGTTCAGGGAACTATGGCTACACCTTC
cdr3_aa: CASSSGNYGYTF

clone_size: -
j_call: TRBJ1-3
d_call: TRBD1
v_call: TRBV5-1
cdr3_nt: TGCGCCAGCAGCATTAACCCCACAGGGGTCGGAAACACCATATATTTT
cdr3_aa: CASSINPTGVGNTIYF

clone_size: -
j_call: TRBJ2-2
d_call: TRBD1
v_call: TRBV24-1
cdr3_nt: TGTGCCACCAGCCGCCTGGGACAGGGGTTCACCGGGGAGCTGTTTTTT
cdr3_aa: CATSRLGQGFTGELFF

clone_size: -
j_call: TRBJ2-2
d_call: -
v_call: TRBV6-5
cdr3_nt: TGTGCCAGCAGGACAGGGAACACCGGGGAGCTGTTTTTT
cdr3_aa: CASRTGNTGELFF

clone_size: -
j_call: TRBJ2-7
d_call: -
v_call: TRBV11-3
cdr3_nt: TGTGCCAGCAGCTCCAGACTGTTCGAGAGCTCCTACGAGCAGTACTTC
cdr3_aa: CASSSRLFESSYEQYF

clone_size: -
j_call: TRBJ1-2
d_call: TRBD1
v_call: TRBV29-1
cdr3_nt: TGCAGCGTAGGGACAGGGGACTATGGCTACACCTTC
cdr3_aa: CSVGTGDYGYTF

clone_size: -
j_call: TRBJ1-1
d_call: TRBD1
v_call: TRBV6-5
cdr3_nt: TGTGCCAGCAGGACCGGACAGGGAAACACTGAAGCTTTCTTT
cdr3_aa: CASRTGQGNTEAFF

clone_size: -
j_call: TRBJ2-7
d_call: TRBD2
v_call: TRBV18
cdr3_nt: TGTGCCAGCTCGTTAACTAGCGGTTACTACGAGCAGTACTTC
cdr3_aa: CASSLTSGYYEQYF

clone_size: -
j_call: TRBJ2-1
d_call: -
v_call: TRBV5-4
cdr3_nt: TGTGCCAGCAGCTTTGGTAATGAGCAGTTCTTC
cdr3_aa: CASSFGNEQFF

clone_size: -
j_call: TRBJ2-1
d_call: -
v_call: TRBV7-8
cdr3_nt: TGTGCCAGCAGCTTTCAGTACTTCTTCAATGAGCAGTTCTTC
cdr3_aa: CASSFQYFFNEQFF

clone_size: -
j_call: TRBJ1-5
d_call: -
v_call: TRBV10-3
cdr3_nt: TGTGCCATCAGTGAGAGGGGAGGGGCAAATGGCAATCAGCCCCAGCATTTT
cdr3_aa: CAISERGGANGNQPQHF